This record concerns one TCR beta chain sequence. Ages of hyperthyroidism patients ran from 18 to 65, and their diagnoses were new, under 2 months' duration. As the template, RNA transcripts were used to amplify TCR beta CDR3 regions. RT-PCR in the first round used HTBI primers; a second-round multiplex PCR followed. TCRdb reprocessed the multiplex PCR reads with MiXCR, giving one entry per CDR3 protein. The sample yields 400,000 to 450,000 distinct CDR3 sequences, roughly 21% seen once. The data belong to a study of Graves' ophthalmopathy and Graves' hyperthyroidism. Across the whole study: Peripheral blood was gathered at first diagnosis, ahead of any treatment whatsoever.

Germline V lookup: CDR1 MNHNS, CDR2 SASEGT. CDR3 length: 15 amino acids. The TCR comes from a woman aged 18-29 years with stable Graves' hyperthyroidism. The V and J genes are TRBV6-1 and TRBJ2-5; D not resolved. The J call is uncertain, as TRBJ2-7 better fits the DNA end. The source material was peripheral blood. The CDR3 nucleotides read TGTGCCAGCAGTCCTCTTGAGGTGGGGTCCTACGAGCAGTACTTC. This sequence encodes CASSPLEVGSYEQYF.